The clone carrying this T cell receptor beta chain has just one count. This record comes from a study of blood T cell repertoires in COVID-19. The V gene's germline CDR1 is ENHRY and CDR2 SYGVKD. Trimming cost V 11 bases and J 1 base; bases outside gene matches: 11. The CDR3 loop spans 16 amino acids. Data came from immunoSEQ multiplex PCR; TCRdb stores just in-frame clones and leaves some out. Of about 80,000 clones listed, approximately 82% were seen once; the top ten hold around 9.7%. The source material was peripheral blood. This clonotype was sampled from a human donor in a cohort sampled during active COVID-19. The chain carries TRBV10-3 and TRBJ2-2; 9 nucleotides line up with TRBD2. The CDR3 spells CASQTSGGVNTGELFF. CDR3 DNA: TGTGCCTCCCAGACTAGCGGAGGCGTGAACACCGGGGAGCTGTTTTTT.